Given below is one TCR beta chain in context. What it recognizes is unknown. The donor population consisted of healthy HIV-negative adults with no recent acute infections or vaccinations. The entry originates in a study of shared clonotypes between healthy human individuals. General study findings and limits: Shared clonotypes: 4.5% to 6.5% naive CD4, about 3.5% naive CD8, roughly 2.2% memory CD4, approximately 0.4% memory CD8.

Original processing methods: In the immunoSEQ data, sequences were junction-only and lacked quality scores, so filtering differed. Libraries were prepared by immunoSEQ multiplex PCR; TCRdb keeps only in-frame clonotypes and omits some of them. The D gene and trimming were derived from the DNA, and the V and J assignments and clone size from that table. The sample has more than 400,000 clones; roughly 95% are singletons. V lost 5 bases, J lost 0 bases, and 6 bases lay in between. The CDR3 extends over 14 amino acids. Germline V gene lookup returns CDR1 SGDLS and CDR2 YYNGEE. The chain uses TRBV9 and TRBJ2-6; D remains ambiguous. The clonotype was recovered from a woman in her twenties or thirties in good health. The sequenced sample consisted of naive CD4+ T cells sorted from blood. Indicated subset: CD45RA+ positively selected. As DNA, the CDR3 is TGTGCCAGCAGTCAAGACTCTGGGGCCAACGTCCTGACTTTC. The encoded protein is CASSQDSGANVLTF.